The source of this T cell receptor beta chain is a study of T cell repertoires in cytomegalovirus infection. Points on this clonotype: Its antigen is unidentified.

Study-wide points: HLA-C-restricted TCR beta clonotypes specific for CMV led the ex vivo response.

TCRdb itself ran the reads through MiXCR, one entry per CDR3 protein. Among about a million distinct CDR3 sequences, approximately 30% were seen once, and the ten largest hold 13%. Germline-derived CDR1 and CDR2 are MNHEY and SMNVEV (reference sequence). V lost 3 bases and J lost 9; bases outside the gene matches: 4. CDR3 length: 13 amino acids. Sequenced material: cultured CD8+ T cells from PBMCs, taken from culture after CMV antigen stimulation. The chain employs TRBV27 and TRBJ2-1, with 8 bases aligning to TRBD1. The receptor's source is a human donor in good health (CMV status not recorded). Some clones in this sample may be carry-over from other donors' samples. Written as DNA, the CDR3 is TGTGCCAGCAGTTTGACAGGGGTCGGTGAGCAGTTCTTC. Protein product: CASSLTGVGEQFF.